These T cell receptor beta chains were read from a single sample in a study of a mutant IDH1 vaccine in newly diagnosed glioma. The antigens these receptors bind are not known. Some clones are missing from TCRdb's copy, which holds only in-frame ones; the method was immunoSEQ multiplex PCR. This sample yields 50,000 to 60,000 clones, of which 90% to 95% are seen a single time; about 2.4% belongs to the top ten. The source was PBMCs, collected from a glioma patient whose treatment included an IDH1 peptide vaccine. The receptors derive from a man aged 45-65 years with glioma. CDR3s include the opening cysteine and the closing phenylalanine or tryptophan. A D gene is named only where the DNA matches it firmly. Size tells how often a clone was seen (once, few, many) or the class of an expanded clone, and some rows leave it out.

>-|TRBD1|TRBJ2-7|TRBV5-1
TGCGCCAGCAGAATGGCTGGACAGGGTGGGCTTGGCGAGCAGTACTTC
CASRMAGQGGLGEQYF
>-|-|TRBJ1-6|TRBV30
TGTGCCTGGAGTGTACGGAGGGCATCCTATAATTCACCCCTCCACTTT
CAWSVRRASYNSPLHF
>-|-|TRBJ2-3|TRBV6-4
TGTGCCAGCAGTGAGGGGGCCACAGATACGCAGTATTTT
CASSEGATDTQYF
>-|-|TRBJ1-1|TRBV15
TGTGCCACCAGCAGAGTAAAAGAGGCTGAAGCTTTCTTT
CATSRVKEAEAFF
>-|TRBD1|TRBJ2-5|TRBV7-2
TGTGCCAGCAGCTATCCCGCTGGGACAGGGTCCCTCCGGGAGACCCAGTACTTC
CASSYPAGTGSLRETQYF
>once|-|TRBJ1-5|TRBV6-5
TGTGCCAGCAGTGTCGGATTATCTAGCAATCAGCCCCAGCATTTT
CASSVGLSSNQPQHF
>-|TRBD2|TRBJ2-2|TRBV19
TGTGCCAGTAGATCTCCGGGACTAGCGACTACCGGGGAGCTGTTTTTT
CASRSPGLATTGELFF
>-|-|TRBJ1-1|TRBV6-1
TGTGCCAGCAGTGAATCGGTCCCTTCTGAAGCTTTCTTT
CASSESVPSEAFF
>once|-|TRBJ2-3|TRBV11-2
TGTGCCAGCACTAGCGGCACAGATACGCAGTATTTT
CASTSGTDTQYF
>-|-|TRBJ2-7|TRBV7-9
TGTGCCAGCAGCTTAGAAGAGAACAGGCTTATGTACTTC
CASSLEENRLMYF
>-|-|TRBJ1-2|TRBV18
TGTGCCAGCTCACCGACTAACTATGGCTACACCTTC
CASSPTNYGYTF
>-|TRBD1|TRBJ2-7|TRBV5-4
TGTGCCAGCACCGAAGGGACAGGGGGGTACGAGCAGTACTTC
CASTEGTGGYEQYF
>-|TRBD2|TRBJ2-7|TRBV5-1
TGCGCCAGCAGCCTCCAGGGAGGGATTTACGAGCAGTACTTC
CASSLQGGIYEQYF
>-|-|TRBJ2-7|TRBV6-5
TGTGCCAGCAGTTTGGAACAGGGCGCCTACGAGCAGTACTTC
CASSLEQGAYEQYF
>once|TRBD2|TRBJ2-1|TRBV7-9
TGTGCCAGCAGCTCCCTACGGGAGGTCGATGAGCAGTTCTTC
CASSSLREVDEQFF
>-|-|TRBJ1-1|TRBV30
TGTGCCTGGAGGAAACCCGATATTTTGAACACTGAAGCTTTCTTT
CAWRKPDILNTEAFF
>-|TRBD2|TRBJ2-1|TRBV7-7
TGTGCTAGCAGCCGGTCAGCGGGGGGGAACAATGAGCAGTTCTTC
CASSRSAGGNNEQFF
>-|-|TRBJ2-1|TRBV6-5
TGTGCCAGCACCCCCGGCCTAGGCTCCTACAATGAGCAGTTCTTC
CASTPGLGSYNEQFF
>-|TRBD2|TRBJ2-3|TRBV6-1
TGTGCCAGCAGTGACCGGGGACTAGCTGACGGAACAGATACGCAGTATTTT
CASSDRGLADGTDTQYF
>-|-|TRBJ2-2|TRBV9
TGTGCCAGCAGCGTAGTCGTCACCGGGGAGCTGTTTTTT
CASSVVVTGELFF
>-|TRBD2|TRBJ2-7|TRBV7-8
TGTGCCAGCAGCTTATCCGCTAGCGGGAGGGCCTACGAGCAGTACTTC
CASSLSASGRAYEQYF
>once|-|TRBJ2-2|TRBV19
TGTGCCAGTAAGTGGCAGGCGAACACCGGGGAGCTGTTTTTT
CASKWQANTGELFF
>-|-|TRBJ2-6|TRBV4-1
TGCGCCAGCAGCCAAGTGCGGGGGCCTGGGGCCAACGTCCTGACTTTC
CASSQVRGPGANVLTF
>once|-|TRBJ2-7|TRBV2
TGTGCCAGCCTACCGGAGGGGGCATCCTACGAGCAGTACTTC
CASLPEGASYEQYF
>-|TRBD2|TRBJ2-3|TRBV9
TGTGCCAGCAGCCCAACTAGCGTTAGCACAGATACGCAGTATTTT
CASSPTSVSTDTQYF
>-|-|TRBJ2-5|TRBV7-9
TGTGCCAGCAGCCGATATAAGGGAGAGACCCAGTACTTC
CASSRYKGETQYF
>-|-|TRBJ1-5|TRBV2
TGTGCCAGCAAAGCTGGACCCAATCAGCCCCAGCATTTT
CASKAGPNQPQHF
>-|-|TRBJ2-3|TRBV27
TGTGCCAGCAGTTTAGGATCCCCGTCAGATACGCAGTATTTT
CASSLGSPSDTQYF
>-|TRBD1|TRBJ1-2|TRBV28
TGTGCCAGCAGTTCCGGGCAGGGGGGAATATATGGCTACACCTTC
CASSSGQGGIYGYTF
>few|TRBD1|TRBJ1-5|TRBV5-5
TGTGCCAGCAGTAGGTGGACAGGGTCTCAGCCCCAGCATTTT
CASSRWTGSQPQHF
>-|TRBD2|TRBJ2-3|TRBV6-5
TGTGCCAGCAGACGGGAGGGGGATACGCAGTATTTT
CASRREGDTQYF
>-|-|TRBJ1-5|TRBV6-1
TGTGCCAGCAGATCGACAGTAGGGAAGCCCCAGCATTTT
CASRSTVGKPQHF
>-|-|TRBJ2-7|TRBV5-1
TGCGCCAGCAGCTTGGCACGTAGCGACGAGCAGTACTTC
CASSLARSDEQYF
>once|-|TRBJ2-1|TRBV11-2
TGTGCCAGCAGCCCCCTCAATGAGCAGTTCTTC
CASSPLNEQFF
>-|-|TRBJ2-7|TRBV2
TGTGCCAGCAGGGGCCTGAGCGGCGACGACTACGAGCAGTACTTC
CASRGLSGDDYEQYF